The clone carrying this T cell receptor beta chain was seen ten or more times. The sample comes from a study of identical twins. TCRdb redid the calling of the 5' RACE reads with MiXCR, one entry per CDR3 protein. This table has approximately 600,000 distinct CDR3 sequences, just over 7% appearing once. This CDR3 contains 14 residues. Per the germline V gene, CDR1 is MNHEY and CDR2 is SMNVEV (reference sequence). The ends were cut back, 5 bases at V and 12 bases at J, with 17 bases in the middle. These same records also appear under a second study, on yellow fever vaccine responses in identical twins.

The sequenced material came from PBMCs. The TCR comes from a woman aged 18 to 35 in good health. This sequence joins TRBV27 and TRBJ1-6; unclear D gene. CDR3 bases: TGTGCCAGCAGTCTACAAAGAATCGAGGGACCCCTCCACTTT. Translation gives CASSLQRIEGPLHF.